This TCR beta chain is from a study of blood T cells in healthy people across ages. In regard to this clonotype: Its antigen remains unknown.

Study results and limitations: Whereas aged donors had fewer naive CD4+ cells, long-lived donors had more of them and higher diversity.

V lost 5 bases to trimming and J lost 7 bases; unmatched junction nucleotides: 13. This CDR3 contains 16 residues. Germline lookup yields CDR1 ENHRY and CDR2 SYGVKD. Together with a sample-barcoded 5' primer, a J-beta primer mix was included in a second PCR lasting roughly 6 to 12 cycles. Each TCR beta cDNA got a 12-nucleotide random molecular identifier. At least 2.5 million CDR3-containing paired-end reads were obtained per sample. From the 5' RACE reads, TCRdb called clonotypes with MiXCR, one entry per CDR3 protein. The sample contains some 1.8 million distinct CDR3 sequences, about two fifths of which appear only once. Every donor gave ten milliliters of peripheral blood.

The genes are TRBV10-3 and TRBJ2-1, with TRBD2 identical over 8 bases. The TCR sequence derives from a human donor in good health. Sequencing input: blood. Here the CDR3 DNA reads TGTGCCATCAGTTTTCCAGCGGGGGTCGCCGCGAATGAGCAGTTCTTC. Encoded protein: CAISFPAGVAANEQFF.